This T cell receptor beta chain comes out of a study of T cell responses to AZD1222 COVID-19 vaccine. Study-wide findings and caveats: The breadth and depth of Spike-specific TCRs increased once two AZD1222 doses had been given. The reported proportion of spike-specific TCRs targeting unmutated variant regions was nearly half. Donors skewed white British and female; clonal diversity was possibly underestimated.

Comments on this clone: What it binds is not known. The missing conserved phenylalanine or tryptophan at the end of this CDR3 makes a read error likely. Because the CDR3's place on the DNA is in doubt, the DNA is left out and the CDR3 is given as listed by TCRdb.

With termini counted, the CDR3 has 10 amino acids. The repertoire was sequenced with immunoSEQ multiplex PCR; TCRdb's copy has only in-frame clones and lacks some. This sample has about 180,000 clones, with about 93% found just once. The chain links TRBV21-1 to TRBJ1-1. TRBV21-1 has pseudogene status. Sequenced here: peripheral blood, sampled 28 days after the second AZD1222 dose. This sequence was found in an adult who received the AZD1222 COVID-19 vaccine. Here the CDR3 reads CASSVSLDGC.